A selection of T cell receptor beta chains follows, all from one sample in a study of cytomegalovirus exposure and HLA in healthy donors. Data came from immunoSEQ multiplex PCR; TCRdb stores just in-frame clones and leaves some out. The data contain some 110,000 clones, 80% to 85% of them singletons. Sequenced sample: PBMCs. These receptors were taken from a woman in her 30s in good health and CMV-seronegative. CDR3s leave out the opening cysteine and the closing phenylalanine or tryptophan.

V,J,CDR3
TRBV5-4,TRBJ2-3,ASSPGLAEFTDTQY
TRBV7-9,TRBJ2-2,ASSSRDRGNTGELF
TRBV28,TRBJ1-2,ASLGGGALYGYT
TRBV27,TRBJ1-2,ASSPSTGVNYGYT
TRBV7-9,TRBJ1-1,ASSLSYTEAF
TRBV27,TRBJ1-1,ASTKLDRGRNTEAF
TRBV4-1,TRBJ2-4,ASSQESGRPKNIQY
TRBV7-2,TRBJ2-5,ASSTSGREETQY
TRBV28,TRBJ2-1,ASTQGTSGSFPDNEQF
TRBV19,TRBJ2-2,ASSIRPGGLAGTGELF
TRBV7-2,TRBJ2-5,ASSLGVSETQY